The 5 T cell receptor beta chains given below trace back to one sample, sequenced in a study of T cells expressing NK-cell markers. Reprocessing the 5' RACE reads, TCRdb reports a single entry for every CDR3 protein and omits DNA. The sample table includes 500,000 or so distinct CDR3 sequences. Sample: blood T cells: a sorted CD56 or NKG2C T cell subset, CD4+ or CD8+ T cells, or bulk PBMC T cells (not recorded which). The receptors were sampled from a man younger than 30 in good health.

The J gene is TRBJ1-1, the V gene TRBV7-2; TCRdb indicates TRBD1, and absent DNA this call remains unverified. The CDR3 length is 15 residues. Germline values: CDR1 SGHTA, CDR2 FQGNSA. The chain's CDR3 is CASSESRFWGTEAFF.

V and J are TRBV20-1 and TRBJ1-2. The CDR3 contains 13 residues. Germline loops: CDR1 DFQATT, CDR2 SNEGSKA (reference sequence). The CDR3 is CSARTIANYGYTF.

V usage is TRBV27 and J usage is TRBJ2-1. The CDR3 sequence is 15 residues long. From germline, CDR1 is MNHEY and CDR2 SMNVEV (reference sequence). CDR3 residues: CASTKGRQPYNEQFF.

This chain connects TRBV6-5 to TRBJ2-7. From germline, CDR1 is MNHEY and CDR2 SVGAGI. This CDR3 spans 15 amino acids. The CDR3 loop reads CASSSFSSSSYEQYF.

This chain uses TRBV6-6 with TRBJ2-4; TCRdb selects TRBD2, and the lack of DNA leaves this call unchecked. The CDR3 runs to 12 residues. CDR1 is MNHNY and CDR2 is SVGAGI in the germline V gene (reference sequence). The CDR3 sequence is CATGAGGGIQYF.